This paragraph covers one T cell receptor beta chain sequence. Its antigen is unidentified. V shed 1 base and J shed 4 bases, with 13 bases lying between them. In germline, CDR1 is LGHNA, CDR2 YNFKEQ. The CDR3 is made up of 16 amino acids. PCR primers comprised 60 Vbeta and 13 Jbeta primers. The method was immunoSEQ multiplex PCR; TCRdb's version includes in-frame clones alone and lacks a portion of them. This specimen shows 55,000 to 75,000 clones; the ten leading clones hold 1.7%. The data are from a study of cytomegalovirus exposure and HLA in healthy donors. Overall study context: Previous work identified 90 million to 130 million unique TCR beta sequences from about 179 million T cells.

Findings of the study overall: Some highly shared sequence variants likely arose as a pipeline artifact. Several of the most significant clusters appeared linked to common viral pathogens, based on a later analysis. Most sequenced TCRs were rare (though some public TCRs occurred in many donors).

The receptor comes from a woman in her twenties or thirties in good health and CMV-seronegative. Source material: PBMCs. V gene TRBV4-2 combines with J gene TRBJ1-4, with TRBD1 as a possible D gene (5 bases). CDR3 bases: TGTGCCAGCAGCCAAGGGGCAGGGAAGGGTAATGAAAAACTGTTTTTT. Residues: CASSQGAGKGNEKLFF.